This entry concerns a single TCR beta chain. Antigen unknown. These data belong to a study of T cells after yellow fever vaccination. Study-wide points: Clones from primary vaccination mostly reappeared after the booster (about 97% CD4, roughly 87% CD8).

UMIs and a universal primer site were added when TCR cDNA was made by 5'RACE template switching. TCRdb re-analysed the 5' RACE reads in MiXCR, keeping a single row per CDR3 protein. The data contain about 370,000 distinct CDR3 sequences, approximately 10% of them singletons. The sample consisted of PBMCs, taken on the day of the first yellow fever vaccination. The receptor was derived from a young man who received the YFV17D yellow fever vaccine.

The CDR3 sequence: CASSLATHRGLEETQYF. The CDR3 nucleotides are TGCGCCAGCAGCTTGGCTACTCACAGGGGGCTTGAGGAGACCCAGTACTTC. V is TRBV5-1 and J is TRBJ2-5; 9 bases agree with TRBD1. Germline CDR1 and CDR2: SGHRS and YFSETQ. The CDR3 is 17 amino acids. V gave up 0 bases and J gave up 5 bases; unmatched junction bases: 11.